The 9 T cell receptor beta chains reported below all come from one sample, sequenced in a study of blood T cell repertoires in COVID-19. Profiling relied on immunoSEQ multiplex PCR, and the TCRdb table lists in-frame clones only, not all of them. The data hold approximately 110,000 clones, with roughly 92% observed a single time. Sequenced: peripheral blood. These receptors all come from a middle-aged man with COVID-19, enrolled during active disease.

This CDR3 is CASSFVGRGQDEAFF. CDR3 nucleotides: TGTGCCAGCAGTTTTGTCGGCAGGGGGCAGGATGAAGCTTTCTTT. The chain is built from TRBV28 and TRBJ1-1, with 8 positions matching TRBD1. The CDR3 loop spans 15 amino acids. In germline, CDR1 is MDHEN, CDR2 SYDVKM. V was pared by 3 bases and J by 7 bases, with 10 bases of the junction left unmatched. The full variable domain, rest sourced from reference TRBV28 and TRBJ1-1, is DVKVTQSSRYLVKRTGEKVFLECVQDMDHENMFWYRQDPGLGLRLIYFSYDVKMKEKGDIPEGYSVSREKKERFSLILESASTNQTSMYLCASSFVGRGQDEAFFGQGTRLTVV.

The CDR3 DNA reads TGTGCCAGCAGCTGGAGCGGGTACCAAGAGACCCAGTACTTC. Protein: CASSWSGYQETQYF. The genes are TRBV5-4 and TRBJ2-5; D is possibly TRBD2 (6 bases). The germline gives CDR1 SGHNT, CDR2 YYREEE (reference sequence). The V gene lost 3 bases and the J gene lost 0 bases, with 9 bases spanning the gap. The CDR3 sequence is 14 residues long.

This chain uses TRBV12-3 or TRBV12-4 with TRBJ1-6, with 8 bases aligning to TRBD1. CDR3 length equals 13 residues. V was clipped by 6 bases and J by 8 bases; unmatched bases: 3. The CDR3 protein is CASSSGQDSPLHF. CDR3 nucleotides: TGTGCCAGCAGCTCGGGACAGGATTCACCCCTCCACTTT.

Only one count was recorded for this clone. The chain carries TRBV19 and TRBJ2-4; 8 nucleotides agree with TRBD2. Per the germline V gene, CDR1 is LNHDA and CDR2 is SQIVND (reference sequence). The junction had 4 bases not matched to a gene; V was cut back by 1 base and J by 8 bases. This CDR3 comprises 14 residues. For the CDR3, the DNA is TGTGCCAGTAGTATAGCGGGAGGGGGTGACATTCAGTACTTC. Amino acids: CASSIAGGGDIQYF.

The chain uses TRBV4-3 and TRBJ1-2; TRBD1 might be the D (5 bases). This CDR3 has 15 amino acids. Trimming shortened V by 1 base and J by 4 bases, and 13 bases separated the two germline ends. CDR1 and CDR2 (germline): LGHNA, YSLEER. Here the CDR3 DNA reads TGCGCCAGCAGCCAAGGGGGCAGCGATCTCTATGGCTACACCTTC. It is translated as CASSQGGSDLYGYTF.

The CDR3 loop is CASSQGQRATDTQYF. CDR3 coding DNA: TGCGCCAGCAGCCAAGGACAGCGGGCCACAGATACGCAGTATTTT. The V gene is TRBV4-1, the J gene TRBJ2-3; tentative D call: TRBD2 (6 bases). Germline lookup yields CDR1 MGHRA and CDR2 YSYEKL. This CDR3 is 15 amino acids long. The V end was cut by 1 base, the J end by 2 bases, with 10 bases between.

V usage is TRBV21-1 and J usage is TRBJ2-1; the table calls TRBD2, which could not be checked here. TRBV21-1 is deemed a pseudogene. The length of the CDR3 is 17 residues. CDR3 in DNA: TGTGCCAGCCCCCGGACTAGCGGGGAGTATAGTCGCAATGAGCAGTTCTTC. It encodes CASPRTSGEYSRNEQFF.

The rearrangement uses TRBV27 and TRBJ2-5; D is unclear. The germline CDR1 and CDR2 sequences are MNHEY and SMNVEV (reference sequence). V shed 4 bases and J shed 0 bases, with 6 bases lying between them. CDR3 length: 13 residues. The CDR3 sequence: CASSSRYQETQYF. CDR3 DNA: TGTGCCAGCAGTTCCCGGTACCAAGAGACCCAGTACTTC.

V is TRBV5-1 and J is TRBJ2-2; 9 bases are a match to TRBD1. V shed 0 bases, J shed 5 bases, and the junction held 2 bases outside the gene matches. The CDR3 consists of 15 residues. Germline CDR1 is SGHRS and CDR2 is YFSETQ. Here the CDR3 DNA reads TGCGCCAGCAGCTTGGGGGACAGGGAGACCGGGGAGCTGTTTTTT. This sequence encodes CASSLGDRETGELFF.